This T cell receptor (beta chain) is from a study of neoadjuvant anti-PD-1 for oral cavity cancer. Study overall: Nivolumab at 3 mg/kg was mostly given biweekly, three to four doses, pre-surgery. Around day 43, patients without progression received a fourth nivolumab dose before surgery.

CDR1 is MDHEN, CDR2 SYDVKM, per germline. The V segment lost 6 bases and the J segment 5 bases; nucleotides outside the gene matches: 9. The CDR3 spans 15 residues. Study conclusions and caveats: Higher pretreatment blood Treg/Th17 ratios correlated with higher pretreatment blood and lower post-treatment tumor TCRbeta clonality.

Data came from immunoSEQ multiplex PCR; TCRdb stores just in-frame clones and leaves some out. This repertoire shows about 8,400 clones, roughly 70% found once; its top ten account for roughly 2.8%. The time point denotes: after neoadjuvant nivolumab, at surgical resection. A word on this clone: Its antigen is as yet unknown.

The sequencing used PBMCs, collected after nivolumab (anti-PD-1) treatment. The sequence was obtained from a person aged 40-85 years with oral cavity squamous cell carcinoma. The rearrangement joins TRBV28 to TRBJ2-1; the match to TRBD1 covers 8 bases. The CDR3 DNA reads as TGTGCCAGCAGCCTTATCGGACAGGGACACAATGAGCAGTTCTTC. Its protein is CASSLIGQGHNEQFF.